The 30 T cell receptor beta chains presented below share a single source sample, sequenced in a study of T-cell reconstitution after alpha-beta-depleted transplantation in children. The library targeted TCRbeta and was prepared with unique molecular identifiers. Each CDR3 protein gets one entry after TCRdb re-called the PCR reads with MiXCR. The data show about 540,000 distinct CDR3 sequences, roughly a quarter seen once. The source was PBMCs, collected before TCRalphabeta/CD19-depleted stem cell transplant. The receptors stem from a boy in the first two years of life with Wiskott-Aldrich syndrome, due to receive a stem cell transplant.

Only a few counts were recorded for this clonotype. The chain has TRBV10-3 and TRBJ2-3; D is unclear. Germline V gene lookup returns CDR1 ENHRY and CDR2 SYGVKD. The CDR3 has 15 amino acids. The V gene lost 3 bases and the J gene lost 0 bases, with 10 bases spanning the gap. The CDR3 spells CAISELSPSTDTQYF. For the CDR3, the DNA is TGTGCCATCAGTGAACTATCTCCTAGCACAGATACGCAGTATTTT.

This clonotype was seen more than once but under ten times. This sequence joins TRBV5-1 and TRBJ1-2, with D tentatively TRBD1 (6 bases). The CDR3 covers 17 residues. V lost 0 bases to trimming and J lost 4 bases, with 19 bases between them. The germline CDR1 and CDR2 sequences are SGHRS and YFSETQ. The DNA of the CDR3 is TGCGCCAGCAGCTTGGGTCCAGACAGGATCCGATCCTATGGCTACACCTTC. It translates to CASSLGPDRIRSYGYTF. The full variable domain, in which reference TRBV5-1 and TRBJ1-2 provide the parts outside the CDR3, is KAGVTQTPRYLIKTRGQQVTLSCSPISGHRSVSWYQQTPGQGLQFLFEYFSETQRNKGNFPGRFSGRQFSNSRSEMNVSTLELGDSALYLCASSLGPDRIRSYGYTFGSGTRLTVV.

This clonotype was found a few times. This chain joins TRBV29-1 and TRBJ2-3, with D unresolved. Germline CDR1 is SQVTM and CDR2 is ANQGSEA. This CDR3 is built from 15 residues. V lost 7 bases and J lost 4, with 21 bases in between. CDR3 in DNA: TGCAGCGCTGGGAAGGCGGCTACTCCCCCAGATACGCAGTATTTT. Amino acid sequence: CSAGKAATPPDTQYF.

The V call is TRBV20-1, the J call TRBJ2-2; D remains ambiguous. CDR3 length: 13 amino acids. The V and J ends lost 4 bases and 1 base respectively, with 7 bases between them. Germline CDR1 reads DFQATT; CDR2 reads SNEGSKA (reference sequence). In DNA, the CDR3 is TGCAGTGCTATGAGAGGGAACACCGGGGAGCTGTTTTTT. Its protein is CSAMRGNTGELFF.

J is TRBJ2-1 and V is TRBV5-1; 13 nucleotides align to TRBD2. CDR1 and CDR2 (germline): SGHRS, YFSETQ. This CDR3 spans 15 amino acids. Unmatched junction bases numbered 6, after V lost 5 bases and J lost 7 bases. The CDR3 DNA reads TGCGCCAGCAGGGGAGGACTAGCGGGAGAGAATGAGCAGTTCTTC. It is translated as CASRGGLAGENEQFF.

This chain links TRBV5-1 with TRBJ2-3, with 9 nucleotides matching TRBD2. V trimming: 0 bases; J trimming: 5 bases; junction bases outside the gene matches: 7. This CDR3 comprises 16 residues. CDR1 SGHRS and CDR2 YFSETQ come from the germline V gene. The CDR3 spells CASSLVVGTSLDTQYF. In nucleotides, the CDR3 is TGCGCCAGCAGCTTGGTTGTGGGGACTAGCTTAGATACGCAGTATTTT. Variable domain in full (rest from reference TRBV5-1 and TRBJ2-3): KAGVTQTPRYLIKTRGQQVTLSCSPISGHRSVSWYQQTPGQGLQFLFEYFSETQRNKGNFPGRFSGRQFSNSRSEMNVSTLELGDSALYLCASSLVVGTSLDTQYFGPGTRLTVL.

V and J are TRBV12-3 or TRBV12-4 and TRBJ1-1; 9 bases align to TRBD1. The CDR3 sequence is 14 residues long. V lost 5 bases to trimming and J lost 8 bases; unmatched junction nucleotides: 9. The CDR3: CASSPRTGGVEAFF. The CDR3 DNA is TGTGCCAGCAGTCCCCGAACAGGGGGCGTGGAAGCTTTCTTT.

The CDR3 DNA sequence: TGTGCCAGCAGCTTGGCAATTGGTATTGCGTTGGAGACCCAGTACTTC. Its translation is CASSLAIGIALETQYF. The chain is built from TRBV5-5 and TRBJ2-5; D is ambiguous. The V gene lost 0 bases and the J gene lost 5 bases, with 17 bases spanning the gap. CDR1 is SGHKS, CDR2 YYEKEE, per germline (reference sequence). The CDR3 extends over 16 amino acids.

The chain joins TRBV20-1 to TRBJ2-7; the D is unclear. This CDR3 is 13 amino acids long. V was clipped by 3 bases and J by 5 bases, with 14 bases between them. The V gene's germline CDR1 is DFQATT and CDR2 SNEGSKA (reference sequence). CDR3 nucleotide sequence: TGCAGTGCTAGCCCTAGGGCTCTCCACGAGCAGTACTTC. This translates into CSASPRALHEQYF.

This clonotype has just a few counts. The chain joins TRBV20-1 to TRBJ1-6; D is undetermined. CDR1 and CDR2 (germline): DFQATT, SNEGSKA (reference sequence). V was shortened by 1 base and J by 9 bases, with 13 bases between the two germline ends. The CDR3 is made up of 14 amino acids. This CDR3 reads CSARVLVGFSPLHF. Here the CDR3 DNA reads TGCAGTGCTAGAGTGTTGGTAGGGTTTTCACCCCTCCACTTT.

This clonotype was seen a few times. V is TRBV9 and J is TRBJ2-7; 7 bases map to TRBD2. The CDR3 loop spans 16 amino acids. The germline V gene encodes CDR1 SGDLS and CDR2 YYNGEE. V gave up 4 bases and J gave up 3 bases; unmatched junction bases: 13. CDR3 region: CASSPLADRGFYEQYF. The CDR3 DNA is TGTGCCAGCAGCCCTCTAGCGGATCGAGGGTTCTACGAGCAGTACTTC.

This clonotype was observed a few times. The chain couples TRBV27 to TRBJ2-7; 7 bases match TRBD1. The CDR3 sequence is 15 residues long. Unmatched junction bases numbered 6, after V lost 2 bases and J lost 2 bases. Germline V lookup: CDR1 MNHEY, CDR2 SMNVEV (reference sequence). The CDR3 spells CASSLVPGTAYEQYF. The CDR3 region has the DNA TGTGCCAGCAGTTTAGTACCCGGGACAGCCTACGAGCAGTACTTC.

This clonotype was recorded a few times. Written as DNA, the CDR3 is TGTGCCAGCAGGTTGGGAGGAGGAGACTATGGCTACACCTTC. Residues: CASRLGGGDYGYTF. This chain connects TRBV7-9 to TRBJ1-2; D is unclear. This CDR3 spans 14 amino acids. V dropped 6 bases and J dropped 3 bases, with 14 bases sitting between them. Germline V gene lookup returns CDR1 SEHNR and CDR2 FQNEAQ (reference sequence).

This clonotype occurred a few times. The genes are TRBV5-1 and TRBJ1-1; D might be TRBD1 (6 bases). This CDR3 contains 18 residues. V lost 3 bases to trimming and J lost 4 bases, with 25 bases between them. Germline lookup yields CDR1 SGHRS and CDR2 YFSETQ. The CDR3 sequence: CASSSTIRAKTGPTEAFF. CDR3 DNA: TGCGCCAGCAGCTCCACAATACGAGCAAAGACAGGTCCCACTGAAGCTTTCTTT.

This clonotype showed up just a few times. The V call is TRBV5-5, the J call TRBJ1-5; D possibly corresponds to TRBD1 (6 bases). V lost 0 bases to trimming and J lost 9 bases, with 13 bases between them. The CDR3 has 14 residues. The germline V gene encodes CDR1 SGHKS and CDR2 YYEKEE (reference sequence). CDR3 loop: CASSLGAGAGPQHF. In DNA form, the CDR3 reads TGTGCCAGCAGCTTGGGTGCGGGGGCAGGGCCCCAGCATTTT.

This rearrangement joins TRBV5-1 to TRBJ2-1; 7 nucleotides align to TRBD2. J gave up 8 bases and V 4 bases, and 9 bases lay outside the gene matches. CDR1 and CDR2 (germline): SGHRS, YFSETQ. CDR3 size: 14 residues. The CDR3 sequence is CASSHGLERDEQFF. CDR3 nucleotides: TGCGCCAGCAGCCACGGACTAGAAAGAGATGAGCAGTTCTTC.

The V gene is TRBV2, the J gene TRBJ2-7; D might be TRBD1 (6 bases). The CDR3 runs to 14 residues. Trimming shortened V by 6 bases and J by 7 bases, and 19 bases separated the two germline ends. Germline V gene sequence: CDR1 SNHLY, CDR2 FYNNEI. The CDR3 DNA sequence: TGTGCCAGCAGGCTAACAGGGCTAGTGGGGGAGCAGTACTTC. It is translated as CASRLTGLVGEQYF.

V usage is TRBV5-1 and J usage is TRBJ2-4; the match to TRBD1 covers 7 bases. This CDR3 is built from 14 residues. The V segment lost 2 bases and the J segment 8 bases; nucleotides outside the gene matches: 7. The germline V gene encodes CDR1 SGHRS and CDR2 YFSETQ. The CDR3 region has the DNA TGCGCCAGCAGCTTAGTCTCCGGGACAGACATTCAGTACTTC. Protein: CASSLVSGTDIQYF. The whole variable domain, remainder taken from reference TRBV5-1 and TRBJ2-4, is KAGVTQTPRYLIKTRGQQVTLSCSPISGHRSVSWYQQTPGQGLQFLFEYFSETQRNKGNFPGRFSGRQFSNSRSEMNVSTLELGDSALYLCASSLVSGTDIQYFGAGTRLSVL.

In its sample, this clonotype was seen a few times. The chain joins TRBV5-1 to TRBJ2-5; 11 positions match TRBD2. Germline CDR1 and CDR2: SGHRS and YFSETQ. V shed 7 bases and J 4 bases; nucleotides not matched to a gene: 9. The CDR3 length is 15 residues. CDR3 residues: CASGKTSGRGETQYF. The CDR3 bases are TGCGCCAGCGGCAAAACTAGCGGGAGAGGAGAGACCCAGTACTTC.

V and J are TRBV4-1 and TRBJ2-7; D is undetermined. The V gene's germline CDR1 is MGHRA and CDR2 YSYEKL. With 3 bases removed from V and 0 bases from J, the gap between germline ends came to 9 bases. The CDR3 is made up of 14 amino acids. This CDR3 is CASSQRRTSYEQYF. The CDR3 DNA reads as TGCGCCAGCAGCCAGAGACGGACCTCCTACGAGCAGTACTTC.

The V gene is TRBV12-3 or TRBV12-4, the J gene TRBJ2-3; a weak D match, TRBD2 (6 bases). With 5 bases removed from V and 2 bases from J, the gap between germline ends came to 14 bases. The CDR3 totals 15 residues. The CDR3 spells CASSPRDFSTDTQYF. The CDR3 DNA follows: TGTGCCAGCAGTCCAAGGGACTTTTCCACAGATACGCAGTATTTT.

This clonotype was observed many times. This sequence joins TRBV7-6 and TRBJ1-2; D perhaps matches TRBD1 (5 bases). The germline V gene has CDR1 SGHVS and CDR2 FNYEAQ. V lost 5 bases and J 4 bases, leaving 14 bases between the germline ends. The CDR3 spans 14 residues. DNA of the CDR3: TGTGCCAGCAGCCTAAAAGACGGGGCCTATGGCTACACCTTC. Translated: CASSLKDGAYGYTF.

The V call is TRBV10-3, the J call TRBJ2-7, with D possibly TRBD1 on 6 matching bases. CDR3 length: 13 amino acids. The V gene lost 5 bases and the J gene lost 5 bases, with 13 bases spanning the gap. The germline gives CDR1 ENHRY, CDR2 SYGVKD. The chain's CDR3 is CAISLGGGNEQYF. The CDR3 nucleotides are TGTGCCATCAGTTTAGGGGGTGGCAACGAGCAGTACTTC.

J is TRBJ2-7 and V is TRBV11-3, with 8 bases aligning to TRBD2. Per germline, CDR1 SGHNT and CDR2 YENEEA. CDR3 length: 16 amino acids. V gave up 5 bases and J gave up 2 bases; unmatched junction bases: 11. Here the CDR3 DNA reads TGTGCCAGCAGCCCAAGCGGGGGTGCCATTCCCTACGAGCAGTACTTC. Its translation is CASSPSGGAIPYEQYF.

The rearrangement links TRBV5-4 to TRBJ1-6, with 10 nucleotides matching TRBD1. The CDR3 loop spans 15 amino acids. Trimming took 2 bases from V and 6 from J; bases not matched to a gene: 2. The V gene's germline CDR1 is SGHNT and CDR2 YYREEE (reference sequence). CDR3 region: CASSLGTGVNSPLHF. CDR3 coding DNA: TGTGCCAGCAGCTTAGGGACAGGGGTTAATTCACCCCTCCACTTT.

The chain has TRBV4-1 and TRBJ2-3; 8 positions match TRBD2. The CDR3 extends over 18 amino acids. V gave up 4 bases and J gave up 2 bases; unmatched junction bases: 14. Germline V CDR1 and CDR2: MGHRA, YSYEKL. The CDR3 region has the DNA TGCGCCAGCAGCCCCGAGGGAATGCTAGCGGGCCACACAGATACGCAGTATTTT. It translates to CASSPEGMLAGHTDTQYF.

This clonotype has more than one count but fewer than ten. The chain links TRBV27 to TRBJ2-7, with a possible D match to TRBD2 (7 bases). The V gene's germline CDR1 is MNHEY and CDR2 SMNVEV (reference sequence). Trimming left V 6 bases short and J 2 bases short, with 14 bases between. This CDR3 has 14 amino acids. The CDR3 loop reads CASSVGGLTYEQYF. In DNA form, the CDR3 reads TGTGCCAGCAGCGTGGGGGGGCTCACCTACGAGCAGTACTTC.

V is TRBV3-1 and J is TRBJ2-5; tentative D call: TRBD2 (6 bases). Germline CDR1 and CDR2: LGHDT and YNNKEL (reference sequence). This CDR3 is built from 15 residues. Trimming shortened V by 3 bases and J by 2 bases, and 13 bases separated the two germline ends. The CDR3 region has the DNA TGTGCCAGCAGCCAGTTAGGGACTGAGCAAGAGACCCAGTACTTC. Amino acid sequence: CASSQLGTEQETQYF.

This clonotype came up a few times. CDR3: CATSDLSEQYF. In DNA, the CDR3 is TGTGCCACCAGTGATTTGAGCGAGCAGTACTTC. This rearrangement joins TRBV24-1 to TRBJ2-7; D ambiguous. The germline V gene has CDR1 KGHDR and CDR2 SFDVKD. CDR3 length: 11 residues. Trimming took off 0 bases at V and 6 bases at J, with 2 bases between the two ends.

V usage is TRBV5-1 and J usage is TRBJ2-1; 7 bases map to TRBD1. Looked up from germline, CDR1 is SGHRS and CDR2 is YFSETQ. With V trimmed by 4 bases and J by 5 bases, 9 bases remained unmatched. This CDR3 comprises 15 residues. CDR3 residues: CASSISGTANNEQFF. The CDR3 nucleotides are TGCGCCAGCAGCATATCCGGGACAGCCAACAATGAGCAGTTCTTC.